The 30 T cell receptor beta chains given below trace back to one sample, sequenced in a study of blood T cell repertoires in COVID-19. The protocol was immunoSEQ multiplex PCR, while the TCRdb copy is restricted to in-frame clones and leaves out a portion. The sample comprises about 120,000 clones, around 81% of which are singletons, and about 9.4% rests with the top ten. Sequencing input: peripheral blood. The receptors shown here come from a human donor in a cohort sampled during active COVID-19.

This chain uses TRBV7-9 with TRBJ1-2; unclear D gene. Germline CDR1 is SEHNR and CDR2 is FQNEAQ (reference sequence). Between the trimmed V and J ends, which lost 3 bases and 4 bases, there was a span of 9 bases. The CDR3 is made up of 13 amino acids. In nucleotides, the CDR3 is TGTGCCAGCAGCTTCGCAGTAAGCTATGGCTACACCTTC. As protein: CASSFAVSYGYTF.

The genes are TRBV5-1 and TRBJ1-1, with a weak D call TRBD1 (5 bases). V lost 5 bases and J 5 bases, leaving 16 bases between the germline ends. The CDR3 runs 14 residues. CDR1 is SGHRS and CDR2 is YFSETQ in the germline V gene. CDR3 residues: CASRSGGVGTEAFF. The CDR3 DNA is TGCGCCAGCAGGTCGGGAGGGGTCGGGACTGAAGCTTTCTTT.

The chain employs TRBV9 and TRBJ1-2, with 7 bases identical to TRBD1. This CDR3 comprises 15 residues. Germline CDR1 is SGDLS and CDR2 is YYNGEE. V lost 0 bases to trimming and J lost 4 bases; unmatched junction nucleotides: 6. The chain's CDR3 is CASSVGDDRVYGYTF. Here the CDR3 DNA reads TGTGCCAGCAGCGTAGGTGACGACAGGGTCTATGGCTACACCTTC.

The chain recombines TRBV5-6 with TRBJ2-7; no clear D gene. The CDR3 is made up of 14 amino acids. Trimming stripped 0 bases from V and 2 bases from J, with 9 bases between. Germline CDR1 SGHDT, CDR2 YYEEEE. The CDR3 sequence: CASSLAPEPYEQYF. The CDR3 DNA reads TGTGCCAGCAGCTTGGCTCCCGAGCCCTACGAGCAGTACTTC.

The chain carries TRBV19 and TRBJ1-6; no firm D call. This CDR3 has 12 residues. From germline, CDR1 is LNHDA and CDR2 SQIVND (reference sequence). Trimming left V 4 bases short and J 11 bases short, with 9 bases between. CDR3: CASSNSGPPLHF. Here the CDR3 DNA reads TGTGCCAGTAGTAACAGCGGGCCACCCCTCCACTTT.

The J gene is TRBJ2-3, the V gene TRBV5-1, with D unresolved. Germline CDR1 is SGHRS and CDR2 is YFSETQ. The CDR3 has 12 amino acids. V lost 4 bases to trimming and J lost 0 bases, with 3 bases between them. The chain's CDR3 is CASSHSTDTQYF. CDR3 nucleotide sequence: TGCGCCAGCAGCCATAGCACAGATACGCAGTATTTT.

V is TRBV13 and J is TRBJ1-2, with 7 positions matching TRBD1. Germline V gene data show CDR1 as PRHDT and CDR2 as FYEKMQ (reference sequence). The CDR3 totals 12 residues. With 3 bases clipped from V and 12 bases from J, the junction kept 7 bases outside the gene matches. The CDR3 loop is CASSLGDRSHTF. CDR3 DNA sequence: TGTGCCAGCAGCTTGGGGGACAGATCTCACACCTTC.

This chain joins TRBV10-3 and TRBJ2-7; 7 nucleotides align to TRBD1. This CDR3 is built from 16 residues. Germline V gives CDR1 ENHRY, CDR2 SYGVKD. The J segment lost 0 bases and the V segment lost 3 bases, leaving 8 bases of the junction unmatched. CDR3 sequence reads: CAISDTGAPSSYEQYF. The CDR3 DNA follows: TGTGCCATCAGTGATACAGGGGCGCCAAGCTCCTACGAGCAGTACTTC.

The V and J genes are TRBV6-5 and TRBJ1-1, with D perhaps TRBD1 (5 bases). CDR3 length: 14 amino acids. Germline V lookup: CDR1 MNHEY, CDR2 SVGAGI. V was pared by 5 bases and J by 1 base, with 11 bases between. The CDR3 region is CASSKRGGNTEAFF. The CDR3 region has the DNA TGTGCCAGCAGTAAGAGGGGAGGGAACACTGAAGCTTTCTTT.

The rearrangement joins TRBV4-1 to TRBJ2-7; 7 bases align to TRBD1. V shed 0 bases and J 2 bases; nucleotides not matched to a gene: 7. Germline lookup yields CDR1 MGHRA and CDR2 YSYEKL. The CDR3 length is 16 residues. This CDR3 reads CASSQDRDSSTYEQYF. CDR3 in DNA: TGCGCCAGCAGCCAAGATAGGGACAGCAGTACCTACGAGCAGTACTTC.

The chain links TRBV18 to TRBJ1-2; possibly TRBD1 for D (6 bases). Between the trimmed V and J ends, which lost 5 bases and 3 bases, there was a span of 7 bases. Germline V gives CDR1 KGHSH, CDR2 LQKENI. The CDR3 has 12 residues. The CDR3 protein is CASSDRHYGYTF. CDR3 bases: TGTGCCAGCTCAGACAGGCACTATGGCTACACCTTC.

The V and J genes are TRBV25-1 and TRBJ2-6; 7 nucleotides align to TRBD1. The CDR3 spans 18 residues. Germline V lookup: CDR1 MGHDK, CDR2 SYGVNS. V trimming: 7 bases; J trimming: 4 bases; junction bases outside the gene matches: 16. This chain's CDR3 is CASNTRDRRSEGANVLTF. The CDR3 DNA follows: TGTGCCAGCAATACCCGGGACAGACGCTCTGAGGGGGCCAACGTCCTGACTTTC.

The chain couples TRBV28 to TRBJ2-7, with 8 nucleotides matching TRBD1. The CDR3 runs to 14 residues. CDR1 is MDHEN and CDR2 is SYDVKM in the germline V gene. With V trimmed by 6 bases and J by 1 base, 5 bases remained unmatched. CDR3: CASRRTGLSYEQYF. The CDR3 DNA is TGTGCCAGCAGAAGGACAGGGCTATCCTACGAGCAGTACTTC.

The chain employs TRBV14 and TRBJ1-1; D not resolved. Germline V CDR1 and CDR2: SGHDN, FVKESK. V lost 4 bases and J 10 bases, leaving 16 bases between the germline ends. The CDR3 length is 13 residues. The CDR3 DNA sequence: TGTGCCAGCAGCCGAGGAAACACTATTGGAGCTTTCTTT. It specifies CASSRGNTIGAFF.

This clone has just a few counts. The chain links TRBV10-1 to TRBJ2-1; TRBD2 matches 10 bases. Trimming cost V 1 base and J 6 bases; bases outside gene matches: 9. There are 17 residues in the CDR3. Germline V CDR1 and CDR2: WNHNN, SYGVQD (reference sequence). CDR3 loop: CASSECLAGESVNEQFF. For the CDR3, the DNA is TGCGCCAGCAGTGAGTGCCTAGCGGGAGAGAGTGTCAATGAGCAGTTCTTC.

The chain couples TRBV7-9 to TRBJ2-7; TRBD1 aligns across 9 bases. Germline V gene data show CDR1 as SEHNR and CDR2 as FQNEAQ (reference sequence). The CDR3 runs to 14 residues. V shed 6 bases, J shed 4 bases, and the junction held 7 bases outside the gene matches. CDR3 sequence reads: CASSTDRGAYEQYF. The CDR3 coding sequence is TGTGCCAGCAGTACGGACAGGGGAGCATACGAGCAGTACTTC.

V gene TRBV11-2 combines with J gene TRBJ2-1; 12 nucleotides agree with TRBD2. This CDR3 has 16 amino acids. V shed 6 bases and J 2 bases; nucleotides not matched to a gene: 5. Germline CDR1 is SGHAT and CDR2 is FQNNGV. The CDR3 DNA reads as TGTGCCAGCAGTTTCGGACTAGCGGGACCCTACAATGAGCAGTTCTTC. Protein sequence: CASSFGLAGPYNEQFF.

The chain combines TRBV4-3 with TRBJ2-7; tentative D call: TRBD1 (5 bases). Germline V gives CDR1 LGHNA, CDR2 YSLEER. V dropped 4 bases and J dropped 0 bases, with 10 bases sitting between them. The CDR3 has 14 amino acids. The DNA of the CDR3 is TGCGCCAGCAGCCCGCAGGGATTCTCCTACGAGCAGTACTTC. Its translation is CASSPQGFSYEQYF.

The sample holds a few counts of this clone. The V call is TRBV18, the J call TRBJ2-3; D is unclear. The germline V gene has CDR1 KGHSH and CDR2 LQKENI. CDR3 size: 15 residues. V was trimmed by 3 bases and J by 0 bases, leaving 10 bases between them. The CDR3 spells CASSPLQASTDTQYF. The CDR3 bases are TGTGCCAGCTCACCCCTGCAGGCCAGCACAGATACGCAGTATTTT.

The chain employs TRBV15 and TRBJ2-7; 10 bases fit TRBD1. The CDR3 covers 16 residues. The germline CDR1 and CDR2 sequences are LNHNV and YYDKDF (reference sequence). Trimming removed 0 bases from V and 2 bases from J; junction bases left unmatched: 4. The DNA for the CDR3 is TGTGCCACCAGCAGAGATCGGGGACAGGGGACCTACGAGCAGTACTTC. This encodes CATSRDRGQGTYEQYF.

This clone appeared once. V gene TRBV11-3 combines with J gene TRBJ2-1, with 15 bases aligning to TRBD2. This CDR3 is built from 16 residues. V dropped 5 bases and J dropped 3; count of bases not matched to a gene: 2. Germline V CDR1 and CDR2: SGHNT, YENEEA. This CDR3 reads CASSGGLAGGYNEQFF. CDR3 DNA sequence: TGTGCCAGCAGCGGGGGACTAGCGGGAGGCTACAATGAGCAGTTCTTC. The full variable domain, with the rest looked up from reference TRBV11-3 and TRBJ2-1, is EAGVVQSPRYKIIEKKQPVAFWCNPISGHNTLYWYLQNLGQGPELLIRYENEEAVDDSQLPKDRFSAERLKGVDSTLKIQPAELGDSAVYLCASSGGLAGGYNEQFFGPGTRLTVL.

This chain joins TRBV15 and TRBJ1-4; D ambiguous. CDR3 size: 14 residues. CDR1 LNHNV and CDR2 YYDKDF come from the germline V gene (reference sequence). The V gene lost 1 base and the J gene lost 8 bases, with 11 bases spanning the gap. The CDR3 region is CATSRVMLLEKLFF. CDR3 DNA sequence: TGTGCCACCAGCAGAGTCATGCTATTGGAAAAACTGTTTTTT.

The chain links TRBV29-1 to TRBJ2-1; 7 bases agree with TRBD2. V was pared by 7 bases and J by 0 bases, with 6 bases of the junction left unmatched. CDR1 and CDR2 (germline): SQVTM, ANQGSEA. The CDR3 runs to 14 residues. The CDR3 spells CSGLAESSYNEQFF. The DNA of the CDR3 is TGCAGCGGCCTAGCGGAGAGCTCCTACAATGAGCAGTTCTTC.

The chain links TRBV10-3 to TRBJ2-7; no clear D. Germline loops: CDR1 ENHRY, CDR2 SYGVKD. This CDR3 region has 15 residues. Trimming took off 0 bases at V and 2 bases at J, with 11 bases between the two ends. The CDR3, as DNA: TGTGCCATCAGTGAGTCGGCCGCCAGAACCTACGAGCAGTACTTC. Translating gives CAISESAARTYEQYF.

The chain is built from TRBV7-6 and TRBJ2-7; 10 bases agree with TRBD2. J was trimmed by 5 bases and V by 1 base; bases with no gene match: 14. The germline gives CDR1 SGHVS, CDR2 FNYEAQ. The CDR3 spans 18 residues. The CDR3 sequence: CASSLDSLAGAGVDEQYF. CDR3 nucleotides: TGTGCCAGCAGCTTAGATTCCCTAGCGGGAGCTGGGGTCGACGAGCAGTACTTC.

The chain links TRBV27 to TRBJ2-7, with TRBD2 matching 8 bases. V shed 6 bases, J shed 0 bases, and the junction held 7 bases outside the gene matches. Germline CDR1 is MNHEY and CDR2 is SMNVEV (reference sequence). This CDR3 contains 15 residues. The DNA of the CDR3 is TGTGCCAGCAGCCCCACCGGGACTAGCTCCTACGAGCAGTACTTC. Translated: CASSPTGTSSYEQYF.

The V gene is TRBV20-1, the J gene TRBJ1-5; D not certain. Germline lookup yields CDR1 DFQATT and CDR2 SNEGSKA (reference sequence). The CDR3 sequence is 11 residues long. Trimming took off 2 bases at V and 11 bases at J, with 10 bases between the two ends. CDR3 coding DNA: TGCAGTGCTAGATTTGAGAAAGCCCAGCATTTT. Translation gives CSARFEKAQHF.

The chain's CDR3 is CASSHTGQGLLNTEAFF. DNA for the CDR3: TGCGCCAGCAGTCATACGGGACAGGGGTTGTTGAACACTGAAGCTTTCTTT. The rearrangement links TRBV23-1 to TRBJ1-1; 10 bases line up with TRBD1. TRBV23-1 is designated an ORF whose function remains uncertain. The CDR3 length is 17 residues. V was clipped by 3 bases and J by 0 bases; unmatched bases: 7.

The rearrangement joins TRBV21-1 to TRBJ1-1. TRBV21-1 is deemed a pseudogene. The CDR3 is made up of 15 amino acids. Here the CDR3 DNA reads TGTGCCAGCAGCAAAGTGCGGGGGGCTTTCACTGAAGCTTTCTTT. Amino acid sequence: CASSKVRGAFTEAFF.

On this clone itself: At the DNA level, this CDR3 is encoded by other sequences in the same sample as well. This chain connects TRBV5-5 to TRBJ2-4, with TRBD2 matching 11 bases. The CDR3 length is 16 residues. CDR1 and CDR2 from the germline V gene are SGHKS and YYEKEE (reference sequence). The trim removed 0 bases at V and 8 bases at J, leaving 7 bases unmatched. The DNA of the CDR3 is TGTGCCAGCAGCTTGGGAACTAGCGGGAGTTGGGACATTCAGTACTTC. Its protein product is CASSLGTSGSWDIQYF.